The 7 T cell receptor beta chains listed next were all sequenced from one sample in a study of cytomegalovirus exposure and HLA in healthy donors. Use of 60 Vbeta and 13 Jbeta primers characterized the PCR. This table comes from immunoSEQ multiplex PCR, and its TCRdb copy is limited to in-frame clones, with some not included. The sample consists of 95,000 to 150,000 clones, more than 80% of them appearing once. The sequenced material came from PBMCs. The source of these receptors is a man under 40 in good health and CMV-seropositive.

This chain links TRBV30 with TRBJ1-6, with 8 bases identical to TRBD1. V lost 8 bases and J lost 0; bases outside the gene matches: 0. The CDR3 extends over 13 amino acids. Germline assignment: CDR1 GTSNPN and CDR2 SVGIG (reference sequence). The CDR3 DNA reads as TGTGCCCAGGGGGCCTCCTATAATTCACCCCTCCACTTT. Protein: CAQGASYNSPLHF.

This clone was seen only once. This chain links TRBV10-3 with TRBJ1-2; D is uncertain. Germline CDR1 reads ENHRY; CDR2 reads SYGVKD. The CDR3 has 12 amino acids. Between the trimmed V and J ends, which lost 6 bases and 8 bases, there was a span of 13 bases. CDR3 coding DNA: TGTGCCATCAGCGACGGTAGCGCCGGCTACACCTTC. Its protein is CAISDGSAGYTF.

V is TRBV7-9 and J is TRBJ1-6, with D possibly being TRBD1 (6 bases). The germline V gene encodes CDR1 SEHNR and CDR2 FQNEAQ (reference sequence). Trimming cost V 1 base and J 9 bases, with 13 bases left between them. CDR3 length: 15 amino acids. The CDR3 is CASSLGDRLGSPLHF. For the CDR3, the DNA is TGTGCCAGCAGCTTAGGCGACAGGCTCGGTTCACCCCTCCACTTT. The full variable domain, rest sourced from reference TRBV7-9 and TRBJ1-6, is DTGVSQNPRHKITKRGQNVTFRCDPISEHNRLYWYRQTLGQGPEFLTYFQNEAQLEKSRLLSDRFSAERPKGSFSTLEIQRTEQGDSAMYLCASSLGDRLGSPLHFGNGTRLTVT.

In the case of this clone: Germline and junction disagree at one end, which may indicate a read error. The chain links TRBV6-1 to TRBJ2-4; no clear D gene. The CDR3 runs to 15 residues. From germline, CDR1 is MNHNS and CDR2 SASEGT. The CDR3 DNA reads TGTGCCAGCAGTGAAGTTTGGCTTTCCAAAAACAGTCAGTACTTC. Translating it yields CASSEVWLSKNSQYF.

The gene calls are TRBV4-1 and TRBJ2-7; D is unclear. The CDR3 length is 13 residues. Germline V lookup: CDR1 MGHRA, CDR2 YSYEKL. Between the trimmed V and J ends, which lost 4 bases and 4 bases, there was a span of 11 bases. CDR3 region: CASSLRFSYEQYF. The CDR3 DNA follows: TGCGCCAGCAGCCTCCGGTTTTCTTACGAGCAGTACTTC.

This clone was recorded only once. The V and J genes are TRBV13 and TRBJ2-5; 7 bases align to TRBD2. Germline values: CDR1 PRHDT, CDR2 FYEKMQ (reference sequence). This CDR3 contains 19 residues. The V gene end was trimmed by 1 base and the J gene end by 2 bases; junction bases not matched to a gene: 16. CDR3 region: CASSLATRFAGEKQETQYF. For the CDR3, the DNA is TGTGCCAGCAGCTTAGCGACCCGGTTCGCGGGGGAGAAACAAGAGACCCAGTACTTC.

This sequence joins TRBV9 and TRBJ2-2, with a possible D match to TRBD2 (5 bases). Germline assignment: CDR1 SGDLS and CDR2 YYNGEE. CDR3 length: 15 amino acids. V lost 0 bases and J 5 bases, leaving 11 bases between the germline ends. The CDR3 DNA follows: TGTGCCAGCAGCGTAGGCGGGTCGGGGACCGGGGAGCTGTTTTTT. Translated, it gives CASSVGGSGTGELFF. Variable domain in full (rest from reference TRBV9 and TRBJ2-2): DSGVTQTPKHLITATGQRVTLRCSPRSGDLSVYWYQQSLDQGLQFLIQYYNGEERAKGNILERFSAQQFPDLHSELNLSSLELGDSALYFCASSVGGSGTGELFFGEGSRLTVL.